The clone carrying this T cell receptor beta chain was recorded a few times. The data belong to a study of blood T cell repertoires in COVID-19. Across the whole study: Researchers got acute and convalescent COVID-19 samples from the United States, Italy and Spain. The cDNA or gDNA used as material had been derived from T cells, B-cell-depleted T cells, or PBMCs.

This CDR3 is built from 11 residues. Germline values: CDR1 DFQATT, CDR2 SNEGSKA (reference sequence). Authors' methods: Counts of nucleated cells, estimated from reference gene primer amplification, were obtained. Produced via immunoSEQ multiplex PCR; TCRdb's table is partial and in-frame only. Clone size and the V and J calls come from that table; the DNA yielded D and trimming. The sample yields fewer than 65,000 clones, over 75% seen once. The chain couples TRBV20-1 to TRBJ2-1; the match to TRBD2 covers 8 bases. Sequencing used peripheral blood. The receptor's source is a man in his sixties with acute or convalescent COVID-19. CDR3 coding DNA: TGCAGCACCGGGACTAGTAATGAGCAGTTCTTC. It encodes CSTGTSNEQFF.